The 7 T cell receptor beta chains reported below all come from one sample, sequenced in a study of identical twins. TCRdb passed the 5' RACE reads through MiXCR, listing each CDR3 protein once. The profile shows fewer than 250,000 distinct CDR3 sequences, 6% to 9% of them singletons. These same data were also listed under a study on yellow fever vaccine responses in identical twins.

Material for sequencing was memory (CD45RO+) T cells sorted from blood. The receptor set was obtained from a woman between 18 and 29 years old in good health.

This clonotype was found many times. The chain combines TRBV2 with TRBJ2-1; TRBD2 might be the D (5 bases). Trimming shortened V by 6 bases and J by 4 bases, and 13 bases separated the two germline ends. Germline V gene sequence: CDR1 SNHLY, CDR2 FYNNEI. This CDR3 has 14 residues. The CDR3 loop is CASSDGDRYNEQFF. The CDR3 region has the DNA TGTGCCAGCAGCGACGGGGATAGGTACAATGAGCAGTTCTTC.

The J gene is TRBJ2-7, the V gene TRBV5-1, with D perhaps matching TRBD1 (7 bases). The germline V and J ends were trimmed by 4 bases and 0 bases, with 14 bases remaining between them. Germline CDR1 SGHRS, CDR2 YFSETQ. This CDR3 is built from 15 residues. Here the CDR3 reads CASSPEGAGSYEQYF. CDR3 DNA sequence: TGCGCCAGCAGCCCGGAGGGGGCAGGCTCCTACGAGCAGTACTTC.

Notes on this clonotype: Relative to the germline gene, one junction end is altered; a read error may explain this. This CDR3 reads CASSLDTGKRKVF. CDR3 nucleotide sequence: TGTGCCAGCAGTCTAGACACGGGGAAGAGGAAGGTCTTC. The chain is built from TRBV7-9 and TRBJ2-1; D possibly corresponds to TRBD2 (5 bases). This CDR3 has 13 residues. Germline V CDR1 and CDR2: SEHNR, FQNEAQ (reference sequence).

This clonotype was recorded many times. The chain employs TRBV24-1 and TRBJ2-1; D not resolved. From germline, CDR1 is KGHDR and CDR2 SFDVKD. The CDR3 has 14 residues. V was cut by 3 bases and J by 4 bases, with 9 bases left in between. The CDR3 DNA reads TGTGCCACCAGTGATGTAACCCTATACAATGAGCAGTTCTTC. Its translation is CATSDVTLYNEQFF.

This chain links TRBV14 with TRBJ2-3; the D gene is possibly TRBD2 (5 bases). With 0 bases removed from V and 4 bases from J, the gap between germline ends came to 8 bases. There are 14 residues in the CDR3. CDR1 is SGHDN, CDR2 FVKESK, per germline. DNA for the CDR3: TGTGCCAGCAGCCAAGATCTGGAGGCAGATACGCAGTATTTT. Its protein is CASSQDLEADTQYF.

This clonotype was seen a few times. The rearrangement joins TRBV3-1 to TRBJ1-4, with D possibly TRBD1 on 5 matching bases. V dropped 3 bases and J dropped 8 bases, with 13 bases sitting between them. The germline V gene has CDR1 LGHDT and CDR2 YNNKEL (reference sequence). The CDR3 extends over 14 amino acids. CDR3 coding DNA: TGTGCCAGCAGCCAGGGGGGGGTTCGAGAAAAACTGTTTTTT. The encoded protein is CASSQGGVREKLFF.

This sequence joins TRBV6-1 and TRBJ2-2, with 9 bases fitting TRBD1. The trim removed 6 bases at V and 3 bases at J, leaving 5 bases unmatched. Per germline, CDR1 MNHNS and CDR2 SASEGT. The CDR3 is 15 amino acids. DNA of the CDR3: TGTGCCAGCAGGCCGGGACAGGGTTACACCGGGGAGCTGTTTTTT. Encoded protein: CASRPGQGYTGELFF.